These T cell receptor beta chains were read from a single sample in a study of blood T cells in healthy people across ages. One entry per CDR3 protein results from TCRdb running MiXCR on the 5' RACE reads. The sample consists of roughly 680,000 distinct CDR3 sequences, 49% of them appearing once. Sequenced sample: blood. These receptors were collected from an older woman in good health. The CDR3 runs from the conserved cysteine through the conserved F or W. Fields, in order: J gene, clone size, V gene, CDR3 protein. For some rows the clone size is stated as once, few or many, or as a class when expanded; others skip it.

TRBJ2-7,.,TRBV28,CADPSDTPSYEQYF
TRBJ2-1,.,TRBV12-3/TRBV12-4,CASRLGQGEGPSYNEQFF
TRBJ2-3,.,TRBV6-2/TRBV6-3,CASSWRLATDTQYF
TRBJ1-6,.,TRBV5-1,CASGRDREGSPLHF
TRBJ1-2,.,TRBV5-1,CVSSSGPPGGYTF
TRBJ2-2,.,TRBV11-3,CASSWTGGNTGELFF
TRBJ2-2,.,TRBV20-1,CSARRRVNTGELFF
TRBJ2-5,few,TRBV11-3,CASSFRAGGGETQYF
TRBJ1-2,.,TRBV28,CASSFGLSYGYTF
TRBJ2-3,few,TRBV11-1,CASSSTTWTGSTDTQYF
TRBJ2-5,few,TRBV12-3/TRBV12-4,CASSFRLGIGGGETQYF
TRBJ2-5,.,TRBV20-1,CSASEPGWEVTETQYF
TRBJ2-7,.,TRBV7-2,CASSLARHEQYF
TRBJ2-5,.,TRBV6-5,CASRAGLPVTQYF
.,.,TRBV7-2,CASSSESETQYF
TRBJ2-3,.,TRBV6-5,CASSWREGDTQYF
TRBJ1-6,.,TRBV7-2,CASSPEGQGLSPLHF
TRBJ2-1,.,TRBV29-1,CSVKQREGYNEQFF
TRBJ2-1,.,TRBV29-1,CSVAVQYNEQFF
TRBJ2-2,.,TRBV5-4,CASSLAGTYNTGELFF
TRBJ2-1,many,TRBV7-2,CASSLGTGNSYNEQFF
TRBJ2-7,.,TRBV20-1,CSAGETSGSSYEQYF
TRBJ2-2,few,TRBV2,CANSVGTGSSGELFF
TRBJ2-7,.,TRBV29-1,CSVEEGAGGPYEQYF
TRBJ1-2,.,TRBV6-6,CASSYSTPGRRNYGYTF
TRBJ2-1,few,TRBV6-5,CASSYELGYNEQFF
TRBJ1-2,.,TRBV4-3,CASSPGLPSYGYTF
TRBJ2-5,once,TRBV12-3/TRBV12-4,CASMVGLAGVHEQYF
TRBJ2-7,.,TRBV4-3,CASSHVMDTLRVQYF
TRBJ2-7,few,TRBV4-3,CASSQDWASGEQYF
.,.,TRBV20-1,CSALDPLRSEQYF
TRBJ1-2,few,TRBV9,CASSLDRTMGGYTF
TRBJ2-1,.,TRBV5-1,CASSLRASGSMAAQFF
TRBJ2-1,few,TRBV29-1,CSVVSNEQFF
TRBJ2-7,few,TRBV20-1,CSARIPPNDEQYF
TRBJ2-3,.,TRBV7-2,CASRAGGGGDTQYF
TRBJ2-5,many,TRBV3-1,CASSPAGVRETQYF
TRBJ1-2,.,TRBV6-2/TRBV6-3,CASSYQGTVGYTF
TRBJ2-1,.,TRBV5-1,CASSLGTSGRYYNEQFF
TRBJ2-7,.,TRBV11-1,CASSLLLAGGNYEQYF
TRBJ2-5,few,TRBV20-1,CSARDSDKETQYF
TRBJ2-7,.,TRBV20-1,CSAPGLAGEGYEQYF
TRBJ1-1,few,TRBV2,CASSDPGTEAFF
TRBJ2-2,.,TRBV6-2/TRBV6-3,CASRSGGAGNTGELFF
TRBJ2-7,.,TRBV2,CASSVNRGPYEQYF
TRBJ2-4,few,TRBV7-2,CASSANQRALPKNIQYF
TRBJ2-2,.,TRBV12-3/TRBV12-4,CASSPRRQGGNTGELFF
TRBJ2-1,.,TRBV7-9,CASSPITSVKQFF
TRBJ2-7,few,TRBV29-1,CSVAGLVSYEQYF
TRBJ1-2,once,TRBV28,CASSPSGQGIGNYGYTF
TRBJ2-1,.,TRBV28,CASRPGGLAGKNEQFF
.,.,TRBV5-6,CASSFMGYEQYF
TRBJ2-3,.,TRBV7-9,CASSLKFPGTDTQYF
TRBJ2-4,few,TRBV7-2,CASSWGTDLAKNIQYF
TRBJ2-1,few,TRBV4-3,CASSQETKSGTHYNEQFF